The rows below give T cell receptor beta chains drawn from one sample of a study of blood T cell repertoires in COVID-19. This table comes from immunoSEQ multiplex PCR, and its TCRdb copy is limited to in-frame clones, with some not included. Of more than 200,000 clones in the sample, around nine tenths were seen once. The specimen sequenced was PBMCs or T cells enriched from blood (not recorded which). These receptor sequences come from a man aged 30-40 years in a cohort exposed to, infected with or recovered from COVID-19 (not recorded which). Both conserved end residues are trimmed from each CDR3. The D gene is left open where the match is weak.

d_gene: TRBD1; j_gene: TRBJ1-4; v_gene: TRBV6-5; CDR3aa: ASSYWGQGNEKLF
d_gene: -; j_gene: TRBJ1-5; v_gene: TRBV28; CDR3aa: ASSFYHRGTNNQPQH
d_gene: TRBD1; j_gene: TRBJ1-5; v_gene: TRBV6-5; CDR3aa: ASSPTGGQPQH
d_gene: -; j_gene: TRBJ1-3; v_gene: TRBV29-1; CDR3aa: SVEDRGGNTIY
d_gene: -; j_gene: TRBJ1-1; v_gene: TRBV6-5; CDR3aa: ASSRGSKNTEAF
d_gene: -; j_gene: TRBJ2-1; v_gene: TRBV7-9; CDR3aa: ASSLSSYNEQF
d_gene: TRBD1; j_gene: TRBJ1-1; v_gene: TRBV6-5; CDR3aa: ASRDRAGRGEAF
d_gene: TRBD1; j_gene: TRBJ2-7; v_gene: TRBV29-1; CDR3aa: SVAVQGAGSYEQY
d_gene: -; j_gene: TRBJ2-7; v_gene: TRBV29-1; CDR3aa: SATAGLEQY
d_gene: -; j_gene: TRBJ2-5; v_gene: TRBV7-3; CDR3aa: ASSLTGGKDSRTQY
d_gene: TRBD1; j_gene: TRBJ2-5; v_gene: TRBV18; CDR3aa: ASSQGQAPETQY
d_gene: TRBD2; j_gene: TRBJ2-7; v_gene: TRBV6-5; CDR3aa: ASHRLAGNEQY
d_gene: TRBD1; j_gene: TRBJ1-5; v_gene: TRBV24-1; CDR3aa: ATSAGQGFSQPQH
d_gene: -; j_gene: TRBJ1-1; v_gene: TRBV28; CDR3aa: ASALGQKINTEAF
d_gene: TRBD2; j_gene: TRBJ2-1; v_gene: TRBV28; CDR3aa: ASSSSLAREVSYNEQF
d_gene: -; j_gene: TRBJ2-7; v_gene: TRBV5-4; CDR3aa: ASSLANLRGGGEQY
d_gene: -; j_gene: TRBJ2-7; v_gene: TRBV5-5; CDR3aa: ASSYRDFRGYEQY
d_gene: -; j_gene: TRBJ2-7; v_gene: TRBV28; CDR3aa: ATLSRGAYEQY
d_gene: -; j_gene: TRBJ1-4; v_gene: TRBV27; CDR3aa: ASSLSGGPRRLEKLF
d_gene: TRBD1; j_gene: TRBJ2-5; v_gene: TRBV5-6; CDR3aa: ASRSTGNVKETQY
d_gene: -; j_gene: TRBJ1-2; v_gene: TRBV6-1; CDR3aa: ASSESSGLGYT
d_gene: -; j_gene: TRBJ1-1; v_gene: TRBV25-1; CDR3aa: ASSESGGLVTEAF
d_gene: -; j_gene: TRBJ1-2; v_gene: TRBV24-1; CDR3aa: ATSVGLSGYT
d_gene: -; j_gene: TRBJ1-2; v_gene: TRBV28; CDR3aa: ASSSTGPNYGYT
d_gene: TRBD1; j_gene: TRBJ1-2; v_gene: TRBV24-1; CDR3aa: ATSDTGGTGRNYGYT
d_gene: -; j_gene: TRBJ1-1; v_gene: TRBV28; CDR3aa: ASSLGGHLNTEAF
d_gene: TRBD2; j_gene: TRBJ2-3; v_gene: TRBV5-1; CDR3aa: ASSYLGLAGSTDTQY
d_gene: TRBD1; j_gene: TRBJ1-2; v_gene: TRBV24-1; CDR3aa: ATSARQGSYGYT
d_gene: -; j_gene: TRBJ1-1; v_gene: TRBV7-9; CDR3aa: ASSLAGSSGAF
d_gene: -; j_gene: TRBJ2-2; v_gene: TRBV4-1; CDR3aa: ASSHQRADINTGELF
d_gene: -; j_gene: TRBJ2-2; v_gene: TRBV11-2; CDR3aa: ASSFRPTQSLNTGELF
d_gene: TRBD2; j_gene: TRBJ2-5; v_gene: TRBV7-9; CDR3aa: ASSLIFSGRPQETQY
d_gene: TRBD1; j_gene: TRBJ2-5; v_gene: TRBV24-1; CDR3aa: ATSDFTGVVETQY
d_gene: TRBD1; j_gene: TRBJ2-3; v_gene: TRBV6-5; CDR3aa: ASSLGTGGTDTQY
d_gene: TRBD2; j_gene: TRBJ2-5; v_gene: TRBV11-1; CDR3aa: ASSQSSGSDQETQY
d_gene: -; j_gene: TRBJ2-1; v_gene: TRBV5-1; CDR3aa: ASNTYDTSIVSEQF
d_gene: -; j_gene: TRBJ1-1; v_gene: TRBV12-3/TRBV12-4; CDR3aa: ASSTIGRDAF
d_gene: TRBD1; j_gene: TRBJ1-1; v_gene: TRBV12-3/TRBV12-4; CDR3aa: ASGTGDPEAF
d_gene: TRBD1; j_gene: TRBJ1-1; v_gene: TRBV5-4; CDR3aa: ASSQGQGRTEAF
d_gene: -; j_gene: TRBJ2-2; v_gene: TRBV19; CDR3aa: ASSISRGTNTGELF
d_gene: TRBD2; j_gene: TRBJ2-2; v_gene: TRBV6-2/TRBV6-3; CDR3aa: ASSYGLAGAGGELF
d_gene: -; j_gene: TRBJ1-1; v_gene: TRBV6-5; CDR3aa: ASRRRVTMNTEAF
d_gene: TRBD1; j_gene: TRBJ2-5; v_gene: TRBV7-2; CDR3aa: ASTSLNWTGQETQY
d_gene: -; j_gene: TRBJ2-1; v_gene: TRBV7-9; CDR3aa: ASSLEAYNEQF
d_gene: -; j_gene: TRBJ1-1; v_gene: TRBV28; CDR3aa: ASSLVPDTNLNTEAF